The present T cell receptor (beta chain) was sequenced within a study of blood T cell repertoires in COVID-19. The CDR3 extends over 16 amino acids. Trimming cost V 1 base and J 4 bases; bases outside gene matches: 7. CDR1 is SGHTA, CDR2 FQGTGA, per germline. In the authors' workflow: Amplified reference gene primers provided the basis for estimating nucleated cell counts. Generated by immunoSEQ multiplex PCR, the TCRdb table keeps only in-frame clones and is missing some. V, J and clone size are those of that table, while D and trimming were read from the DNA. This sample carries about 110,000 clones, 80% to 90% of them seen once, and the ten largest clones take about 0.9%.

The V and J genes are TRBV7-3 and TRBJ2-3, with 8 nucleotides matching TRBD2. This sequence originates from a woman aged 45 to 65 with active or convalescent COVID-19. Material for sequencing was peripheral blood. The CDR3 DNA reads as TGTGCCAGCAGCTTAAGGTCGGGACTAGGGTCAGATACGCAGTATTTT. Residues: CASSLRSGLGSDTQYF.